The clone carrying this T cell receptor beta chain came up a few times. As yet, its antigen is unknown. The CDR3 extends over 14 amino acids. The ends lost 3 bases at V and 9 bases at J; junction bases unmatched: 10. Looked up from germline, CDR1 is MNHNS and CDR2 is SASEGT. This specimen comes from a study of cytomegalovirus exposure and HLA in healthy donors. The study's findings and limits: For most TCR beta V segments, an earlier analysis put the productive rate at about 90% or about 30% of the time.

The PCR was carried out with 60 Vbeta primers and 13 Jbeta primers. Sequencing used immunoSEQ multiplex PCR; TCRdb keeps in-frame clones, though not all of them. The sample contains more than 60,000 clones, less than 80% of which appear only once. The sample taken for sequencing was PBMCs. The sequence came from a woman between 40 and 50 years old in good health and CMV-seropositive. V usage is TRBV6-1 and J usage is TRBJ1-1, with TRBD1 matching 7 bases. For the CDR3, the DNA is TGTGCCAGCAGTGAGACAGGGACCATAAAAAAAGCTTTCTTT. Translated: CASSETGTIKKAFF.